These 17 T cell receptor beta chains were sequenced from one sample in a study of blood T cell repertoires in COVID-19. Measured with immunoSEQ multiplex PCR; TCRdb has only the in-frame clones, and not every one. The repertoire holds roughly 200,000 clones, with roughly 88% as singletons. Sequenced sample: peripheral blood. These receptors originate from a man aged 55 to 70 with acute or convalescent COVID-19.

The chain is built from TRBV11-2 and TRBJ2-7; D perhaps matches TRBD1 (5 bases). The CDR3 contains 15 residues. Germline V CDR1 and CDR2: SGHAT, FQNNGV. Trimming removed 6 bases from V and 0 bases from J, with 15 bases in between. In DNA form, the CDR3 reads TGTGCCAGCAGTTATGGACAATTTAACTCCTACGAGCAGTACTTC. It codes for CASSYGQFNSYEQYF.

The chain is built from TRBV14 and TRBJ1-1; D is uncertain. The CDR3 consists of 14 residues. CDR1 and CDR2 (germline): SGHDN, FVKESK. Trimming shortened V by 6 bases and J by 0 bases, and 11 bases separated the two germline ends. The CDR3 DNA follows: TGTGCCAGCAGTCGCTACAGTGTGAACACTGAAGCTTTCTTT. As protein: CASSRYSVNTEAFF.

This clone occurred a few times. This chain connects TRBV5-1 to TRBJ2-7; D is possibly TRBD1 (6 bases). This CDR3 contains 15 residues. V was pared by 10 bases and J by 0 bases, with 20 bases between. Germline assignment: CDR1 SGHRS and CDR2 YFSETQ. CDR3 nucleotides: TGCGCCCCCAGGGGTGGACATCCAGCCTCCTACGAGCAGTACTTC. As protein: CAPRGGHPASYEQYF.

This rearrangement joins TRBV18 to TRBJ2-7, with unresolved D. The CDR3 sequence is 14 residues long. V lost 6 bases to trimming and J lost 2 bases, with 14 bases between them. From germline, CDR1 is KGHSH and CDR2 LQKENI. CDR3 sequence (DNA): TGTGCCAGCTCCCCCACTCTGTACCCCTACGAGCAGTACTTC. This encodes CASSPTLYPYEQYF.

The chain recombines TRBV18 with TRBJ2-7; TRBD2 is a possible D gene (6 bases). CDR1 is KGHSH and CDR2 is LQKENI in the germline V gene. The ends were cut back, 3 bases at V and 2 bases at J, with 14 bases in the middle. The CDR3 spans 15 residues. CDR3 sequence reads: CASSPGGVGTYEQYF. The DNA of the CDR3 is TGTGCCAGCTCACCTGGCGGGGTCGGGACCTACGAGCAGTACTTC. The variable domain in full, completed from reference TRBV18 and TRBJ2-7, reads NAGVMQNPRHLVRRRGQEARLRCSPMKGHSHVYWYRQLPEEGLKFMVYLQKENIIDESGMPKERFSAEFPKEGPSILRIQQVVRGDSAAYFCASSPGGVGTYEQYFGPGTRLTVT.

V usage is TRBV28 and J usage is TRBJ1-4; D may be TRBD1 (6 bases). CDR1 and CDR2 from the germline V gene are MDHEN and SYDVKM. Trimming left V 3 bases short and J 4 bases short, with 9 bases between. The CDR3 runs 14 residues. The CDR3 loop reads CASSFGQHNEKLFF. CDR3 DNA: TGTGCCAGCAGTTTTGGACAGCATAATGAAAAACTGTTTTTT.

As concerns this clone: The same CDR3 arises from other DNA sequences in this sample as well. The CDR3 protein is CASSQNRVTNQPQHF. CDR3 nucleotide sequence: TGTGCCAGCAGCCAAAACAGGGTGACCAATCAGCCCCAGCATTTT. The chain has TRBV3-1 (or the pseudogene TRBV3-2) and TRBJ1-5, with D perhaps TRBD1 (6 bases). The length of the CDR3 is 15 residues. Looked up from germline, CDR1 is LGHDT and CDR2 is YNNKEL (reference sequence). Trimming took 2 bases from V and 3 from J, leaving 11 bases between them.

This chain uses TRBV5-8 with TRBJ2-4; 8 bases map to TRBD1. There are 13 residues in the CDR3. The V and J ends lost 4 bases and 9 bases, in that order; junction bases with no gene match: 6. Germline CDR1 and CDR2: SGHTS and YDEGEE. This CDR3 is CASSTGQGGIQYF. CDR3 coding DNA: TGTGCCAGCAGCACTGGACAGGGAGGCATTCAGTACTTC. The full variable domain, with the rest looked up from reference TRBV5-8 and TRBJ2-4, is EAGVTQSPTHLIKTRGQQATLRCSPISGHTSVYWYQQALGLGLQFLLWYDEGEERNRGNFPPRFSGRQFPNYSSELNVNALELEDSALYLCASSTGQGGIQYFGAGTRLSVL.

This clone appeared a single time. The CDR3 here is CASSRGQNNEKLFF. CDR3 coding DNA: TGTGCCAGCAGCAGGGGACAGAATAATGAAAAACTGTTTTTT. The chain is built from TRBV5-4 and TRBJ1-4; 7 positions agree with TRBD1. CDR1 SGHNT and CDR2 YYREEE come from the germline V gene (reference sequence). V lost 4 bases to trimming and J lost 4 bases; unmatched junction nucleotides: 4. This CDR3 contains 14 residues.

This clone was seen once. The rearrangement uses TRBV18 and TRBJ2-7; 8 bases agree with TRBD1. CDR1 and CDR2 from the germline V gene are KGHSH and LQKENI. Losses at the gene ends were 0 bases for V and 6 bases for J; bases not matched to a gene: 7. This CDR3 has 15 residues. The CDR3 bases are TGTGCCAGCTCACCACCGAGTCAGGGGGCCTCCGAGCAGTACTTC. It yields the protein CASSPPSQGASEQYF.

V and J are TRBV7-2 and TRBJ2-2; 9 nucleotides line up with TRBD1. Germline V gives CDR1 SGHTA, CDR2 FQGNSA. The CDR3 is 16 amino acids. J lost 4 bases, V lost 5 bases, and 8 bases had no gene match. The CDR3 spells CASSPTGTGTTGELFF. CDR3 nucleotides: TGTGCCAGCAGCCCAACCGGGACAGGGACCACCGGGGAGCTGTTTTTT.

The chain employs TRBV15 and TRBJ2-1; 9 bases agree with TRBD1. J gave up 8 bases and V 3 bases, and 8 bases lay outside the gene matches. The CDR3 has 15 amino acids. CDR1 LNHNV and CDR2 YYDKDF come from the germline V gene (reference sequence). The CDR3 is CATSRDRGTGDEQFF. In DNA form, the CDR3 reads TGTGCCACCAGCAGGGACAGGGGTACTGGGGATGAGCAGTTCTTC.

The V gene is TRBV24-1, the J gene TRBJ2-5, with a possible D match to TRBD2 (5 bases). Germline CDR1 and CDR2: KGHDR and SFDVKD. Trimming took 4 bases from V and 5 from J, leaving 10 bases between them. This CDR3 is 13 amino acids long. The CDR3 bases are TGTGCCACCAGTGACCAGTGGGAGGAGACCCAGTACTTC. It translates to CATSDQWEETQYF.

The chain recombines TRBV28 with TRBJ2-1; D is ambiguous. CDR3 length equals 14 residues. CDR1 and CDR2 (germline): MDHEN, SYDVKM. V was trimmed by 4 bases and J by 4 bases, leaving 11 bases between them. The CDR3 region has the DNA TGTGCCAGCAGTTCCCTTAGTGTGTACAATGAGCAGTTCTTC. Encoded protein: CASSSLSVYNEQFF.

The V gene is TRBV9, the J gene TRBJ2-7, with a possible D match to TRBD2 (5 bases). Germline values: CDR1 SGDLS, CDR2 YYNGEE. V lost 3 bases to trimming and J lost 6 bases, with 16 bases between them. The CDR3 has 14 residues. For the CDR3, the DNA is TGTGCCAGCAGCGACCCGGGGAGCGGTTCCGAGCAGTACTTC. Amino acid sequence: CASSDPGSGSEQYF.

This rearrangement joins TRBV3-1 (or the pseudogene TRBV3-2) to TRBJ1-6; the match to TRBD1 covers 8 bases. Germline CDR1 is LGHDT and CDR2 is YNNKEL (reference sequence). The length of the CDR3 is 16 residues. The V gene end was trimmed by 11 bases and the J gene end by 6 bases; junction bases not matched to a gene: 15. The CDR3, as DNA: TGTGCCTTGCCGGGACAGGAAGAGTGGCGTAATTCACCCCTCCACTTT. This codes for CALPGQEEWRNSPLHF.

This chain connects TRBV28 to TRBJ1-5, with 10 bases fitting TRBD1. This CDR3 region has 16 residues. Germline V gives CDR1 MDHEN, CDR2 SYDVKM. The ends lost 3 bases at V and 1 base at J; junction bases unmatched: 3. In DNA, the CDR3 is TGTGCCAGCAGTTTGGGGGGACAGGGGAGCAATCAGCCCCAGCATTTT. Amino acids: CASSLGGQGSNQPQHF.